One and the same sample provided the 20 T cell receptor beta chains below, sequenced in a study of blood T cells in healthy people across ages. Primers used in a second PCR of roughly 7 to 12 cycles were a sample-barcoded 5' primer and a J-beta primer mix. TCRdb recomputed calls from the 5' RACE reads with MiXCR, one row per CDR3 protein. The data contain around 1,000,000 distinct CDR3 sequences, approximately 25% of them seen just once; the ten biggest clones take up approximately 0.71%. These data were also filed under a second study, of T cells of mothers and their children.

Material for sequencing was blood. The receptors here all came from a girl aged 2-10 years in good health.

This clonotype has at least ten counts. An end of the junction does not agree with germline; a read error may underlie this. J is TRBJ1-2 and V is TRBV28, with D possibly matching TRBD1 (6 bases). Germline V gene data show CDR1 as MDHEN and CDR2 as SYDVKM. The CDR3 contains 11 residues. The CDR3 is CASSPGVGYTF. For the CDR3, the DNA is TGCGCCAGCAGTCCAGGGGTTGGCTACACCTTC.

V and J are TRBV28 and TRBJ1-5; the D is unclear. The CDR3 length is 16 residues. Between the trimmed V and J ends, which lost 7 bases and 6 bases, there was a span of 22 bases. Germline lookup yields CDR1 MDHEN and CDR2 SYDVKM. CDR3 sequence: CASTREGEGKFQPQHF. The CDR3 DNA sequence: TGTGCCAGCACAAGGGAAGGAGAGGGAAAATTTCAGCCCCAGCATTTT. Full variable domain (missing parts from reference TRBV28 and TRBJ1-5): DVKVTQSSRYLVKRTGEKVFLECVQDMDHENMFWYRQDPGLGLRLIYFSYDVKMKEKGDIPEGYSVSREKKERFSLILESASTNQTSMYLCASTREGEGKFQPQHFGDGTRLSIL.

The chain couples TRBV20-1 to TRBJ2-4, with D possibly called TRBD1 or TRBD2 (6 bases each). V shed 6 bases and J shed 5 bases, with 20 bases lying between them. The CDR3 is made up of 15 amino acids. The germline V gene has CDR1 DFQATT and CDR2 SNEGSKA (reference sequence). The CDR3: CSAIDRTGGQNIQYF. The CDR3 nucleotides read TGCAGTGCCATCGACCGAACCGGGGGCCAAAACATTCAGTACTTC.

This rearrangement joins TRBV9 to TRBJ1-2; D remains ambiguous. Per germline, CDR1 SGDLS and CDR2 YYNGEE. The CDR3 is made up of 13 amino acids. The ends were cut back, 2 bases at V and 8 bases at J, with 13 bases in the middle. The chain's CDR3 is CASSVRGSEGYTF. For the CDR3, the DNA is TGTGCCAGCAGCGTTCGGGGAAGTGAGGGCTACACCTTC. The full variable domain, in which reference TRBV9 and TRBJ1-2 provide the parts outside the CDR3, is DSGVTQTPKHLITATGQRVTLRCSPRSGDLSVYWYQQSLDQGLQFLIQYYNGEERAKGNILERFSAQQFPDLHSELNLSSLELGDSALYFCASSVRGSEGYTFGSGTRLTVV.

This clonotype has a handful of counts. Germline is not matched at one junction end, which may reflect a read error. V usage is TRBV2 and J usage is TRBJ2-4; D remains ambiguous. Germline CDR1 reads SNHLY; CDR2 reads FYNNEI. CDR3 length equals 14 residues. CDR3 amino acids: CASSDSAAKNIQYF. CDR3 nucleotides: TGTGCCAGCAGTGACAGTGCAGCCAAAAATATTCAGTACTTC.

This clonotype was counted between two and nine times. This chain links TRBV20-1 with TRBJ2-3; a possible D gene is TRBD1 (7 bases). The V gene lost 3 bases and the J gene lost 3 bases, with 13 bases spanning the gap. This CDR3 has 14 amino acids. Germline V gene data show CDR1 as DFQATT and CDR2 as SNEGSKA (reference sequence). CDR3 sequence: CSARKTGRTDTQYF. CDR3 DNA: TGCAGTGCTAGGAAGACAGGGAGGACAGATACGCAGTATTTT.

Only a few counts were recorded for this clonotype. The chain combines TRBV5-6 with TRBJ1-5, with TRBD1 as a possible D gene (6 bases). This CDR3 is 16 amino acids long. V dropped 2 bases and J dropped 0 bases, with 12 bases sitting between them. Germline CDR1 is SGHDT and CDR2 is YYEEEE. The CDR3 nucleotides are TGTGCCAGCAGCTTTTGGACAGCTTATAGCAATCAGCCCCAGCATTTT. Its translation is CASSFWTAYSNQPQHF.

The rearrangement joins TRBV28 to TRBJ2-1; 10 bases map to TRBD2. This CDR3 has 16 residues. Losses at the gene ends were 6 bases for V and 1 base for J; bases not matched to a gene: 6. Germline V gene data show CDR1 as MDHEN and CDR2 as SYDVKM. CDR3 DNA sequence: TGTGCCAGCAGCATAATAGCGGGAGGTTCCTACAATGAGCAGTTCTTC. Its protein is CASSIIAGGSYNEQFF.

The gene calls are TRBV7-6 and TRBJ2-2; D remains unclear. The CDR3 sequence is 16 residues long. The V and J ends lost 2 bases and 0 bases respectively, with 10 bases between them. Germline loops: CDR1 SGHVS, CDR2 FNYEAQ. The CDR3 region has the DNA TGTGCCAGCAGCTTAATTGGCAGTACGAACACCGGGGAGCTGTTTTTT. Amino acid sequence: CASSLIGSTNTGELFF.

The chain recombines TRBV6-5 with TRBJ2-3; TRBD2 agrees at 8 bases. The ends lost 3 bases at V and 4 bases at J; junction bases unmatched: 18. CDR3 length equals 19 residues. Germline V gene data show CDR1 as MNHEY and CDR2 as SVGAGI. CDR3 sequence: CASSYLPSGRLESADTQYF. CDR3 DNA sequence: TGTGCCAGCAGTTATTTGCCCAGCGGGAGACTCGAGAGTGCAGATACGCAGTATTTT.

Here the CDR3 reads CASRRTPPGYTF. For the CDR3, the DNA is TGTGCCAGCAGACGGACCCCACCTGGCTACACCTTC. This sequence joins TRBV11-2 and TRBJ1-2; D gene ambiguous. The V gene lost 6 bases and the J gene lost 7 bases, with 12 bases spanning the gap. The length of the CDR3 is 12 residues. CDR1 and CDR2 (germline): SGHAT, FQNNGV.

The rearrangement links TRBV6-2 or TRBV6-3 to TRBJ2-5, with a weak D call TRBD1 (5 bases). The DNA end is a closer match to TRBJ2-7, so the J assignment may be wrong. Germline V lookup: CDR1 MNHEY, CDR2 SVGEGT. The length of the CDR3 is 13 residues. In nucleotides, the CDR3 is TGTGCCAGCCTCGGTGACAGCTCCTACGAGCAGTACTTC. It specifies CASLGDSSYEQYF.

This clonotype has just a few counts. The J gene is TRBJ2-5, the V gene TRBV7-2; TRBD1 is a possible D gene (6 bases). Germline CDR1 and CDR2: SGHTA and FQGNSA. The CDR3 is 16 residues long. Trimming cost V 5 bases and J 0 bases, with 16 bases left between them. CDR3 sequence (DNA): TGTGCCAGCAGCGGCGACGGACAGCTAAACCAAGAGACCCAGTACTTC. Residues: CASSGDGQLNQETQYF.

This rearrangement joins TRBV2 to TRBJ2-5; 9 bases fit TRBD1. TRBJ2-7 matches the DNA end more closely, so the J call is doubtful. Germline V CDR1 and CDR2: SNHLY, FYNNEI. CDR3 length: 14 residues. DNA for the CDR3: TGTGCCAGCACTGAGGACAGGGGTACCCACGAGCAGTACTTC. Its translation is CASTEDRGTHEQYF.

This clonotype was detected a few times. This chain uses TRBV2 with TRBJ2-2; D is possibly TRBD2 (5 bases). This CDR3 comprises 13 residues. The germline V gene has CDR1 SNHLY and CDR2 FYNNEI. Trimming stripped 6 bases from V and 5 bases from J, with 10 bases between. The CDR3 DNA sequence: TGTGCCAGCAGCCGGGGAGCGACCGGGGAGCTGTTTTTT. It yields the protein CASSRGATGELFF.

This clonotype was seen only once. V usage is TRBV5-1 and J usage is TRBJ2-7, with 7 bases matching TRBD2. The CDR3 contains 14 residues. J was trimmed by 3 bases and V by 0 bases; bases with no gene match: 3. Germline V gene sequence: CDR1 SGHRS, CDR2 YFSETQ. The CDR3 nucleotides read TGCGCCAGCAGCTTGGACCCGGGGGGCTACGAGCAGTACTTC. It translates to CASSLDPGGYEQYF.

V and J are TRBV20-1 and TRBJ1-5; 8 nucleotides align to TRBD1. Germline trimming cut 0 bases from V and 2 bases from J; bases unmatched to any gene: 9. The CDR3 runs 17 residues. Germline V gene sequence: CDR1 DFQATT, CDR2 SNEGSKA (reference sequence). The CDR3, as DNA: TGCAGTGCTAGAGATCGGCGGATGGGACAGGGCAATCAGCCCCAGCATTTT. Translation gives CSARDRRMGQGNQPQHF.

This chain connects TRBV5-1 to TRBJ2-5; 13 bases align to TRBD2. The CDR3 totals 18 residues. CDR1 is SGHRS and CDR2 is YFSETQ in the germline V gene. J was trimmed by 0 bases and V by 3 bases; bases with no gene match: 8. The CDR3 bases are TGCGCCAGCAGCTGGGGACTAGCGGGACAACTGTACCAAGAGACCCAGTACTTC. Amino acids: CASSWGLAGQLYQETQYF.

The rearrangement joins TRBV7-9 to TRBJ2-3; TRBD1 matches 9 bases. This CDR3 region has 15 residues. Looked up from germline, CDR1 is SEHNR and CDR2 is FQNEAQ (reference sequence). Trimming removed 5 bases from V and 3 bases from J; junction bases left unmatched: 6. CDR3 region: CASSRQGVGTDTQYF. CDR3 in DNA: TGTGCCAGCAGCAGACAGGGGGTCGGGACAGATACGCAGTATTTT. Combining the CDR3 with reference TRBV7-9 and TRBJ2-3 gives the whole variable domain DTGVSQNPRHKITKRGQNVTFRCDPISEHNRLYWYRQTLGQGPEFLTYFQNEAQLEKSRLLSDRFSAERPKGSFSTLEIQRTEQGDSAMYLCASSRQGVGTDTQYFGPGTRLTVL.

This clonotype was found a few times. CDR3 coding DNA: TGCAGCGTTGCAGTCGACGGGACCACAGGCACAGATACGCAGTATTTT. Encoded protein: CSVAVDGTTGTDTQYF. The chain employs TRBV29-1 and TRBJ2-3; D may correspond to TRBD1 or TRBD2 (5 bases each). The V end was cut by 4 bases, the J end by 1 base, with 18 bases between. The CDR3 length is 16 residues. Germline CDR1 and CDR2: SQVTM and ANQGSEA.